The rows below give T cell receptor beta chains drawn from one sample of a study of blood T cell repertoires in COVID-19. TCRdb's copy holds only in-frame clones and misses some; the assay was immunoSEQ multiplex PCR. Of 130,000 to 150,000 clones listed, 70% to 80% were seen once; the top ten hold around 5%. The sequencing sample was made of peripheral blood. These receptor sequences come from a woman in her sixties or seventies with COVID-19, enrolled during active disease. The conserved cysteine and the conserved F or W are not part of the CDR3 here.

V gene,J gene,CDR3 protein
TRBV2,TRBJ2-1,ATLAGGYNEQF
TRBV7-9,TRBJ2-7,ASSSAGANPYEQY
TRBV9,TRBJ2-2,ASSVGPAGNQNTGELF
TRBV6-6,TRBJ1-1,ASSLTENTEAF
TRBV6-5,TRBJ1-2,ASNPPGQRDGYT
TRBV7-2,TRBJ1-6,ASRGEGLGNSPLH
TRBV9,TRBJ1-1,ASSVAGDSEAF
TRBV10-3,TRBJ1-5,AIRASDPGQPQH
TRBV11-1,TRBJ2-2,ASSLSTGGRTGELF
TRBV6-5,TRBJ1-6,ASTNRDNSPLH
TRBV18,TRBJ2-1,ASSPSPSGGGGQF
TRBV4-1,TRBJ2-1,ASSYDRGSYNEQF
TRBV29-1,TRBJ2-3,SFGQQDTQY
TRBV6-6,TRBJ1-4,ASSFRDDRADEKLF
TRBV5-1,TRBJ1-4,ASSSGRQVGEKLF
TRBV30,TRBJ1-4,AWSVRLQTTNEKLF
TRBV10-3,TRBJ2-3,AIASRVGQGDPDTQY
TRBV5-1,TRBJ2-5,ASSLKTSGETQY
TRBV7-6,TRBJ1-1,ASSSDSNTEAF
TRBV28,TRBJ1-5,AIQDRGNQPQH
TRBV5-1,TRBJ1-4,ASSWTGGSREKLF
TRBV5-1,TRBJ1-1,ASSSRGGPNTEAF
TRBV4-3,TRBJ1-2,ASSQDPSGYGYT
TRBV30,TRBJ2-3,AWRGASDTQY
TRBV30,TRBJ1-2,AWSPWTANYGYT
TRBV5-8,TRBJ1-6,ASRVRGQGYNSPLH
TRBV6-6,TRBJ2-2,ASSRQGNTGELF
TRBV6-5,TRBJ1-1,ASSQRQGGNTEAF
TRBV5-1,TRBJ2-3,ASSLQAGTGD
TRBV19,TRBJ1-6,ASSIPVRDSPLH
TRBV27,TRBJ1-1,ASSLLTGNTEAF